This T cell receptor (beta chain) comes out of a study of cytomegalovirus exposure and HLA in healthy donors. The PCR contained 60 Vbeta and 13 Jbeta primers. Original processing notes: In a later analysis, the count reached 82 million or so unique TCR beta chains, with 10 million to 11 million shared. The protocol was immunoSEQ multiplex PCR, while the TCRdb copy is restricted to in-frame clones and leaves out a portion. That table furnishes V, J and clone size, whereas the DNA furnished D and trimming. The table records roughly 190,000 clones, about 84% of them present only once. The source material was PBMCs. The clonotype originates from a woman aged 25-40 years in good health and CMV-seropositive.

The CDR3 DNA is TGTGCCAGCAGCACTAAGTGGGGGACCAGGGGGAGCTCCTACAATGAGCAGTTCTTC. This encodes CASSTKWGTRGSSYNEQFF. This chain links TRBV28 with TRBJ2-1, with 7 bases aligning to TRBD1. The V segment lost 6 bases and the J segment 0 bases; nucleotides outside the gene matches: 17. Germline V lookup: CDR1 MDHEN, CDR2 SYDVKM. CDR3 length equals 19 residues.